Shown below are 4 T cell receptor beta chains from a single sample sequenced in a study of T cell responses to AZD1222 COVID-19 vaccine. Assay used: immunoSEQ multiplex PCR; TCRdb lists only in-frame clones, some missing. The sample carries 150,000 or so clones, 80% to 90% recorded once. The source was peripheral blood, collected 28 days after the second AZD1222 dose. The receptors here all came from an adult who received the AZD1222 COVID-19 vaccine.

This clone appeared once. The rearrangement joins TRBV5-1 to TRBJ2-7, with D maybe TRBD1 (5 bases). V was pared by 4 bases and J by 6 bases, with 14 bases between. The germline V gene encodes CDR1 SGHRS and CDR2 YFSETQ. The CDR3 sequence is 13 residues long. For the CDR3, the DNA is TGCGCCAGCAGCCACCCCCAGGGCCCCGAGCAGTACTTC. Protein: CASSHPQGPEQYF.

The V call is TRBV29-1, the J call TRBJ2-7; no reliable D call. Per the germline V gene, CDR1 is SQVTM and CDR2 is ANQGSEA. With 6 bases removed from V and 4 bases from J, the gap between germline ends came to 16 bases. CDR3 length equals 13 residues. The CDR3 reads CSVLAGSRYEQYF. The CDR3 DNA sequence: TGCAGCGTCTTGGCCGGGTCGCGGTACGAGCAGTACTTC.

The genes are TRBV11-2 and TRBJ2-1, with no clear D. The CDR3 has 15 amino acids. Trimming removed 1 base from V and 9 bases from J, with 16 bases in between. In germline, CDR1 is SGHAT, CDR2 FQNNGV. The CDR3 protein is CASSLGAGDTTEQFF. CDR3 bases: TGTGCCAGCAGCTTAGGAGCAGGAGACACCACTGAGCAGTTCTTC.

The chain is built from TRBV18 and TRBJ1-1; 10 positions agree with TRBD1. The CDR3 is made up of 15 amino acids. Germline CDR1 and CDR2: KGHSH and LQKENI. Unmatched junction bases numbered 9, after V lost 6 bases and J lost 5 bases. The CDR3 DNA sequence: TGTGCCAGCTCCCGAGCCGGGACAGGGGATACTGAAGCTTTCTTT. Protein sequence: CASSRAGTGDTEAFF. Drawing the rest from reference TRBV18 and TRBJ1-1, the complete variable domain is NAGVMQNPRHLVRRRGQEARLRCSPMKGHSHVYWYRQLPEEGLKFMVYLQKENIIDESGMPKERFSAEFPKEGPSILRIQQVVRGDSAAYFCASSRAGTGDTEAFFGQGTRLTVV.